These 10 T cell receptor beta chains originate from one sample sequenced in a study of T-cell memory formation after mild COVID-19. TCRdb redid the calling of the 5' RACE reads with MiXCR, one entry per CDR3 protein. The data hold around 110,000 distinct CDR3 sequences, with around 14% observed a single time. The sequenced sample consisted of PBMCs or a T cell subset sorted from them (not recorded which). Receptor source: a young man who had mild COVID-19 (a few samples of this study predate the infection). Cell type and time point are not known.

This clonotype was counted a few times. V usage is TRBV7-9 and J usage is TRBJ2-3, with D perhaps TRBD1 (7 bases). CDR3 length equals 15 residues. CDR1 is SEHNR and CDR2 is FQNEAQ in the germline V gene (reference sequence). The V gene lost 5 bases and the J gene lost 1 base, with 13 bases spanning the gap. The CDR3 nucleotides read TGTGCCAGCAGCCCCCAGGGGGGCGGCACAGATACGCAGTATTTT. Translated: CASSPQGGGTDTQYF.

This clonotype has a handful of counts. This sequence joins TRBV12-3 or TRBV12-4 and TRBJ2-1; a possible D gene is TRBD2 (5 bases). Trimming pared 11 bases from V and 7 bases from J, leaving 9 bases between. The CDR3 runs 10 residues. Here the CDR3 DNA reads TGTGCCTCCCGGGAAAATGAGCAGTTCTTC. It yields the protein CASRENEQFF.

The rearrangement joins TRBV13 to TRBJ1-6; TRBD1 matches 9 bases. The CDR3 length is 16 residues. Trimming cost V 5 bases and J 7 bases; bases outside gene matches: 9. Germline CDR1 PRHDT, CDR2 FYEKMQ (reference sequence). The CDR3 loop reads CASSQQGQGPNSPLHF. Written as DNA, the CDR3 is TGTGCCAGCAGCCAACAAGGACAGGGGCCAAATTCACCCCTCCACTTT.

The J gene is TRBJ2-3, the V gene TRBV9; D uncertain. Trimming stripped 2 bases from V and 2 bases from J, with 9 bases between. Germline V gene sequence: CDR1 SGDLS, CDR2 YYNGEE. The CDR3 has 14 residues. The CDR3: CASSVRRNTDTQYF. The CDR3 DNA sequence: TGTGCCAGCAGCGTTCGACGGAACACAGATACGCAGTATTTT.

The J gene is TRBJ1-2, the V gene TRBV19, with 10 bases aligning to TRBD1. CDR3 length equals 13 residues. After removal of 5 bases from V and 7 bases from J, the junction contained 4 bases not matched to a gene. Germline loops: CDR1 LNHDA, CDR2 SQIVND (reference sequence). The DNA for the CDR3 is TGTGCCAGTAGTCCGGGACAGGGGCTTGGCTACACCTTC. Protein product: CASSPGQGLGYTF.

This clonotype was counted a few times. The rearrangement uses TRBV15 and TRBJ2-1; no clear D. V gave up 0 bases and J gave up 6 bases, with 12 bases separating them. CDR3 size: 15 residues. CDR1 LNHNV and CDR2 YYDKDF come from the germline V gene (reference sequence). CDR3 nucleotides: TGTGCCACCAGCAGAGATGCGAGCGCTACCAATGAGCAGTTCTTC. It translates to CATSRDASATNEQFF.

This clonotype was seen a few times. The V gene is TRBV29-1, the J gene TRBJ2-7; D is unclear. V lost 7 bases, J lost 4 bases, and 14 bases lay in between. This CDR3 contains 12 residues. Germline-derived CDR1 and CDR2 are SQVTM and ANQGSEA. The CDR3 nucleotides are TGCAGCGCGACCGTCGCAGGATACGAGCAGTACTTC. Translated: CSATVAGYEQYF.

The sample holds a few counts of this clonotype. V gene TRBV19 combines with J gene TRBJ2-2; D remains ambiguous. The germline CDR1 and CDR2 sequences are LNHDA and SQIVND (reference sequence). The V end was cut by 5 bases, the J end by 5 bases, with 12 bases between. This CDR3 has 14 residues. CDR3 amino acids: CASSPRTVTGELFF. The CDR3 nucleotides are TGTGCCAGTAGTCCTCGGACGGTGACCGGGGAGCTGTTTTTT. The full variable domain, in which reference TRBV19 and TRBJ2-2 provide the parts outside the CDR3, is DGGITQSPKYLFRKEGQNVTLSCEQNLNHDAMYWYRQDPGQGLRLIYYSQIVNDFQKGDIAEGYSVSREKKESFPLTVTSAQKNPTAFYLCASSPRTVTGELFFGEGSRLTVL.

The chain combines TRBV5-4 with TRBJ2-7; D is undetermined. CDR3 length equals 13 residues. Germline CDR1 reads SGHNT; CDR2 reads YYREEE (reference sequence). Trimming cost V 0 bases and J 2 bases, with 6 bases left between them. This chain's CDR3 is CASSLAETYEQYF. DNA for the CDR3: TGTGCCAGCAGCTTGGCCGAAACCTACGAGCAGTACTTC.

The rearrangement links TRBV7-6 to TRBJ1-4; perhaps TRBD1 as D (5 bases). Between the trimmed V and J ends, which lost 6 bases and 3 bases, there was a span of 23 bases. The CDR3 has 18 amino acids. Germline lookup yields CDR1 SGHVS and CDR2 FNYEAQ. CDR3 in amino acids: CASSHRDRNEKANEKLFF. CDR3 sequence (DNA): TGTGCCAGCAGTCACCGGGACCGGAACGAGAAGGCTAATGAAAAACTGTTTTTT.